These T cell receptor beta chains were read from a single sample in a study of cytomegalovirus exposure and HLA in healthy donors. Data came from immunoSEQ multiplex PCR; TCRdb stores just in-frame clones and leaves some out. The sample includes some 140,000 clones, roughly 79% of them seen just once. Sequenced: PBMCs. These receptors all stem from a man in his late teens or twenties in good health and CMV-seronegative. CDR3s include the opening cysteine and the closing phenylalanine or tryptophan.

V gene: TRBV7-2; CDR3 length: 16; CDR3 protein: CASSAFTSGLTDTQYF
V gene: TRBV30; CDR3 length: 15; CDR3 protein: CAWSATRTGNSPLHF
V gene: TRBV5-1; CDR3 length: 16; CDR3 protein: CASSSYRPPVQETQYF
V gene: TRBV5-4; CDR3 length: 18; CDR3 protein: CASTHYRASGGATDTQYF
V gene: TRBV7-2; CDR3 length: 13; CDR3 protein: CASSHPLSRGQYF
V gene: TRBV2; CDR3 length: 15; CDR3 protein: CASSVTGWNTGELFF
V gene: TRBV7-2; CDR3 length: 14; CDR3 protein: CASSTRQGANEQYF
V gene: TRBV6-6; CDR3 length: 15; CDR3 protein: CASKPGQTIPYEQYF
V gene: TRBV7-9; CDR3 length: 11; CDR3 protein: CASSWTGGYTF
V gene: TRBV9; CDR3 length: 15; CDR3 protein: CASSVAGQGVNEQFF
V gene: TRBV7-2; CDR3 length: 15; CDR3 protein: CASSFPDRGRYEQYF
V gene: TRBV2; CDR3 length: 14; CDR3 protein: CASSVVKGDYGYTF
V gene: TRBV19; CDR3 length: 14; CDR3 protein: CASSIRVDGGKLFF
V gene: TRBV30; CDR3 length: 14; CDR3 protein: CAWSVLLGRGGYTF
V gene: TRBV11-2; CDR3 length: 15; CDR3 protein: CASSLGQGNFYEQYF
V gene: TRBV11-2; CDR3 length: 13; CDR3 protein: CASSLEYRSPLHF
V gene: TRBV10-3; CDR3 length: 14; CDR3 protein: CAISEGAGGTEAFF
V gene: TRBV7-9; CDR3 length: 14; CDR3 protein: CASSLGRGTTEAFF
V gene: TRBV5-1; CDR3 length: 16; CDR3 protein: CVSSLVGLNSGNTIYF
V gene: TRBV6-5; CDR3 length: 10; CDR3 protein: CASSADEQYF
V gene: TRBV6-1; CDR3 length: 12; CDR3 protein: CASSGTDLTQYF
V gene: TRBV4-1; CDR3 length: 15; CDR3 protein: CASSQTELRPDTQYF
V gene: TRBV27; CDR3 length: 17; CDR3 protein: CASSPRGGRHSGNTIYF
V gene: TRBV5-4; CDR3 length: 16; CDR3 protein: CASSLGGAAGNTEAFF
V gene: TRBV30; CDR3 length: 13; CDR3 protein: CAWSAGQDYGYTF
V gene: TRBV29-1; CDR3 length: 13; CDR3 protein: CSASRTGLGEAFF
V gene: TRBV28; CDR3 length: 14; CDR3 protein: CASKLRQYTDTQYF
V gene: TRBV4-3; CDR3 length: 14; CDR3 protein: CASSPGTVAYGYTF
V gene: TRBV7-8; CDR3 length: 17; CDR3 protein: CASSSRQGAGGNSPLHF
V gene: TRBV19; CDR3 length: 14; CDR3 protein: CASSISGADYGYTF
V gene: TRBV7-9; CDR3 length: 14; CDR3 protein: CASSLGEGVTEAFF
V gene: TRBV27; CDR3 length: 15; CDR3 protein: CASRQTGPTNEKLFF
V gene: TRBV19; CDR3 length: 16; CDR3 protein: CASSTRGTGTGNEQFF
V gene: TRBV18; CDR3 length: 15; CDR3 protein: CASSRGTGGIEPQHF
V gene: TRBV7-9; CDR3 length: 15; CDR3 protein: CSSSFRDRANTEAFF
V gene: TRBV5-4; CDR3 length: 13; CDR3 protein: CASSLAPLETQYF
V gene: TRBV28; CDR3 length: 12; CDR3 protein: CASSLGPNGYTF
V gene: TRBV4-2; CDR3 length: 15; CDR3 protein: CASSQAGTSEETQYF
V gene: TRBV30; CDR3 length: 11; CDR3 protein: CAADRIYGYTF
V gene: TRBV2; CDR3 length: 16; CDR3 protein: CASSALPTLAKNIQYF
V gene: TRBV13; CDR3 length: 14; CDR3 protein: CASGVREGASALHF
V gene: TRBV12-5; CDR3 length: 13; CDR3 protein: CASGDTGFYGYTF
V gene: TRBV4-3; CDR3 length: 16; CDR3 protein: CASSLFSGTGPNEQFF
V gene: TRBV9; CDR3 length: 16; CDR3 protein: CASSVGGTVLQDTQYF
V gene: TRBV18; CDR3 length: 17; CDR3 protein: CASSPLLLSGGSNEQFF
V gene: TRBV7-2; CDR3 length: 16; CDR3 protein: CASSPTRAGGLYEQYF
V gene: TRBV6-1; CDR3 length: 14; CDR3 protein: CASSVRTGPYEQYF
V gene: TRBV6-5; CDR3 length: 12; CDR3 protein: CASKGDATEQYF
V gene: TRBV7-9; CDR3 length: 15; CDR3 protein: CASSLTVLSGNTIYF
V gene: TRBV10-3; CDR3 length: 17; CDR3 protein: CAISAGTGVSGANVLTF
V gene: TRBV4-2; CDR3 length: 14; CDR3 protein: CASSQESTGEGYTF
V gene: TRBV6-1; CDR3 length: 15; CDR3 protein: CASSATSGGAGEQFF
V gene: TRBV9; CDR3 length: 19; CDR3 protein: CASSVGLERAQRNDGELFF
V gene: TRBV7-6; CDR3 length: 14; CDR3 protein: CASSLGGQRETQYF
V gene: TRBV7-2; CDR3 length: 13; CDR3 protein: CASSPAGGTEAFF
V gene: TRBV18; CDR3 length: 14; CDR3 protein: CASSPDRVSGGYTF
V gene: TRBV27; CDR3 length: 15; CDR3 protein: CASSLGDRMNTEAFF
V gene: TRBV6-1; CDR3 length: 15; CDR3 protein: CASSADRDYRREAFF
V gene: TRBV27; CDR3 length: 17; CDR3 protein: CASSLTKTRQTAYEQYF
V gene: TRBV9; CDR3 length: 13; CDR3 protein: CASSVGGSYGYTF